These 17 T cell receptor beta chains share one sample of origin, sequenced in a study of CD8+CD57+ T cells in acquired aplastic anemia (dated by TCRdb to 2016 to 2019). Sequencer: Illumina HiSeq 2000. TCR beta VDJ combination and CDR3 sequence profiling used genomic DNA as the template. TCRdb reran the public reads through fastp at Q25 and MiXCR, keeping productive beta chains. Records with the same CDR3 protein are collapsed into one entry carrying the most frequent genes and DNA. The sample table lists about 130,000 distinct CDR3 sequences, roughly 40% of them with a count of one. The ten most abundant clones make up 8.4% of the sample. Sequencing was done on a sample of sorted CD4+, CD8+, or CD8+CD57+ T cells (not recorded which) from PBMCs. The receptors derive from a human donor in good health, serving as a control.

This sequence joins TRBV19 and TRBJ2-5; 8 positions agree with TRBD1. CDR1 and CDR2 (germline): LNHDA, SQIVND (reference sequence). This CDR3 is built from 12 residues. J lost 5 bases, V lost 7 bases, and 3 bases had no gene match. CDR3 bases: TGTGCCAGTACCGACAGGGGTGAGACCCAGTACTTC. Translating it yields CASTDRGETQYF.

The chain uses TRBV15 and TRBJ1-4, with D uncertain. V lost 0 bases and J lost 4, with 9 bases in between. The germline V gene encodes CDR1 LNHNV and CDR2 YYDKDF (reference sequence). The CDR3 runs to 15 residues. The CDR3 sequence: CATSRDSAINEKLFF. CDR3 nucleotide sequence: TGTGCCACCAGCAGAGACTCAGCAATTAATGAAAAACTGTTTTTT.

Concerning this clonotype itself: A read error is possible here, since a much larger clone lies one base away. V and J are TRBV5-1 and TRBJ1-3, with D perhaps TRBD1 (6 bases). There are 14 residues in the CDR3. Germline lookup yields CDR1 SGHRS and CDR2 YFSETQ. The CDR3 region has the DNA TGCGCCAGCAGCCAGGGGCACTCTGAAAACGCCATATATTTT. It translates to CASSQGHSENAIYF.

Many counts were recorded for this clonotype. The CDR3 DNA follows: TGTGCCACCAGCAGAGATTGGGGAACAGCAAATTCACCCCTCCACTTT. It yields the protein CATSRDWGTANSPLHF. The rearrangement joins TRBV15 to TRBJ1-6; D uncertain. The CDR3 is 16 residues long. V was shortened by 0 bases and J by 7 bases, with 13 bases between the two germline ends. Germline V gene data show CDR1 as LNHNV and CDR2 as YYDKDF (reference sequence).

Ten or more counts support this clonotype. The chain uses TRBV7-9 and TRBJ2-3, with D perhaps given as TRBD1 or TRBD2 (7 bases each). The CDR3 consists of 15 residues. V was cut by 5 bases and J by 2 bases, with 14 bases left in between. Germline CDR1 reads SEHNR; CDR2 reads FQNEAQ (reference sequence). In DNA, the CDR3 is TGTGCCAGCAGCCCAGGGGGGGGATTCACAGATACGCAGTATTTT. It translates to CASSPGGGFTDTQYF.

This chain uses TRBV7-2 with TRBJ2-7; 8 bases agree with TRBD1. The germline gives CDR1 SGHTA, CDR2 FQGNSA. This CDR3 comprises 15 residues. Unmatched junction bases numbered 9, after V lost 5 bases and J lost 3 bases. CDR3 in DNA: TGTGCCAGCAGCCTATCACCCGGGACAGGCTACGAGCAGTACTTC. Its protein is CASSLSPGTGYEQYF.

This clonotype was counted many times. The V gene is TRBV29-1, the J gene TRBJ1-4; D is possibly TRBD1 (5 bases). The germline V and J ends were trimmed by 2 bases and 0 bases, with 19 bases remaining between them. CDR3 size: 18 residues. Germline V gene data show CDR1 as SQVTM and CDR2 as ANQGSEA. The CDR3 protein is CSVETPPGPHATNEKLFF. CDR3 sequence (DNA): TGCAGCGTTGAAACCCCCCCGGGACCCCATGCAACTAATGAAAAACTGTTTTTT.

Comments on this clonotype: An end of the junction differs from the germline gene, which may be a read error. This chain joins TRBV20-1 and TRBJ1-1; TRBD1 might be the D (6 bases). CDR1 and CDR2 (germline): DFQATT, SNEGSKA (reference sequence). This CDR3 is 14 amino acids long. CDR3 DNA sequence: TGCAGTGCTAGAATGAGGGGGTCGGACACTGAAGCTCTCTTT. Amino acids: CSARMRGSDTEALF.

This clonotype appeared many times. DNA of the CDR3: TGCAGTGTTTTTTACGCTTTGAACACTGAAGCTTTCTTT. Residues: CSVFYALNTEAFF. This chain connects TRBV20-1 to TRBJ1-1; D unclear. The CDR3 is 13 residues long. Germline loops: CDR1 DFQATT, CDR2 SNEGSKA (reference sequence). Trimming cost V 7 bases and J 0 bases, with 12 bases left between them.

The sample holds many counts of this clonotype. The V and J genes are TRBV5-1 and TRBJ2-7; the D gene is possibly TRBD1 (6 bases). Trimming cost V 4 bases and J 4 bases, with 15 bases left between them. The CDR3 has 14 residues. Germline-derived CDR1 and CDR2 are SGHRS and YFSETQ. The CDR3 coding sequence is TGCGCCAGCAGCCCGTCGACAGGAACGTACGAGCAGTACTTC. As protein: CASSPSTGTYEQYF.

At least ten counts were recorded for this clonotype. This chain joins TRBV15 and TRBJ2-6, with a weak D call TRBD1 (5 bases). V was shortened by 2 bases and J by 2 bases, with 13 bases between the two germline ends. The CDR3 is 17 amino acids. Germline V gene sequence: CDR1 LNHNV, CDR2 YYDKDF (reference sequence). The CDR3, as DNA: TGTGCCACCAGCAGAATCGGACATTCAACTGGGGCCAACGTCCTGACTTTC. This translates into CATSRIGHSTGANVLTF. Variable domain in full (rest from reference TRBV15 and TRBJ2-6): DAMVIQNPRYQVTQFGKPVTLSCSQTLNHNVMYWYQQKSSQAPKLLFHYYDKDFNNEADTPDNFQSRRPNTSFCFLDIRSPGLGDTAMYLCATSRIGHSTGANVLTFGAGSRLTVL.

This clonotype turned up a few times. CDR3 coding DNA: TGCAGTGCTGGAACAAACCGTGGACGAGGCCCCTCCTATGGCTACACCTTC. It specifies CSAGTNRGRGPSYGYTF. The rearrangement uses TRBV20-1 and TRBJ1-2; D unresolved. The V gene's germline CDR1 is DFQATT and CDR2 SNEGSKA (reference sequence). This CDR3 spans 17 amino acids. Trimming took off 5 bases at V and 4 bases at J, with 26 bases between the two ends.

This clonotype was counted many times. The J gene is TRBJ1-2, the V gene TRBV6-1; 7 bases map to TRBD1. CDR1 is MNHNS, CDR2 SASEGT, per germline. V lost 3 bases and J lost 2; bases outside the gene matches: 3. This CDR3 is 14 amino acids long. In nucleotides, the CDR3 is TGTGCCAGCAGTGACCCGACAGGGAACTATGGCTACACCTTC. Amino acid sequence: CASSDPTGNYGYTF.

This clonotype was detected only a few times. The chain employs TRBV7-6 and TRBJ2-7; possibly TRBD1 for D (6 bases). The CDR3 sequence is 12 residues long. The V end was cut by 5 bases, the J end by 5 bases, with 10 bases between. Germline V gene sequence: CDR1 SGHVS, CDR2 FNYEAQ. CDR3 region: CASSPAGDEQYF. CDR3 DNA: TGTGCCAGCAGCCCAGCAGGGGACGAGCAGTACTTC.

V is TRBV20-1 and J is TRBJ2-5, with TRBD2 identical over 11 bases. Germline V gene data show CDR1 as DFQATT and CDR2 as SNEGSKA (reference sequence). The CDR3 is made up of 16 amino acids. V lost 4 bases, J lost 1 base, and 8 bases stayed unmatched. The CDR3 protein is CSATKSSGGPQETQYF. CDR3 coding DNA: TGCAGTGCTACCAAGTCTAGCGGGGGGCCCCAAGAGACCCAGTACTTC.

The sample holds many counts of this clonotype. The V gene is TRBV14, the J gene TRBJ2-2; D may be TRBD1 or TRBD2 (6 bases each). The CDR3 spans 15 residues. Trimming cost V 2 bases and J 4 bases, with 11 bases left between them. Germline V lookup: CDR1 SGHDN, CDR2 FVKESK. The CDR3 spells CASSQRGLGTGELFF. The CDR3 DNA reads TGTGCCAGCAGCCAACGGGGGCTGGGCACCGGGGAGCTGTTTTTT.

With regard to this clonotype: A read error may explain this, as a much larger clone is one base away. This likely comes from a read error, as the CDR3 has no conserved phenylalanine or tryptophan at its end. The gene calls are TRBV14 and TRBJ1-1; 9 nucleotides line up with TRBD1. This CDR3 is built from 15 residues. Germline V CDR1 and CDR2: SGHDN, FVKESK. CDR3: CASLTGTGHYKEAFL. Written as DNA, the CDR3 is TGCGCCAGCCTGACCGGGACAGGGCACTATAAGGAAGCTTTCCTT.